This TCR beta chain was captured in a study of blood T cells in healthy people across ages. Across the whole study: For every two T cells, template switching captured about one barcoded beta molecule. Findings of the study overall: The fall in TCR beta diversity per million T cells was roughly linear with age.

Germline V gives CDR1 SGHAT, CDR2 FQNNGV. V lost 2 bases, J lost 4 bases, and 22 bases stayed unmatched. CDR3 length: 24 amino acids. The study recruited healthy Caucasian donors from Russia who were aged roughly 6 to 100. A word on this clonotype: Its antigen is as yet unknown.

With a J-beta primer mix and a sample-barcoded 5' primer, a second PCR ran 7 to 11 cycles. TCRdb called the 5' RACE reads again in MiXCR, with one record for every CDR3 protein. Of over 950,000 distinct CDR3 sequences listed, roughly half were seen once; the top ten hold around 21%. Sequencing was done on a sample of blood. This TCR was recovered from a woman aged 60-75 years in good health. The chain is built from TRBV11-2 and TRBJ2-6; 14 bases match TRBD2. The CDR3, as DNA: TGTGCCAGCAGCTTACCCGTCTCCCCACGACTAGCGGGAGGGATTTTGCCCGGGGCCAACGTCCTGACTTTC. Its protein product is CASSLPVSPRLAGGILPGANVLTF. The full variable domain, in which reference TRBV11-2 and TRBJ2-6 provide the parts outside the CDR3, is EAGVAQSPRYKIIEKRQSVAFWCNPISGHATLYWYQQILGQGPKLLIQFQNNGVVDDSQLPKDRFSAERLKGVDSTLKIQPAKLEDSAVYLCASSLPVSPRLAGGILPGANVLTFGAGSRLTVL.